The present entry profiles one T cell receptor beta chain with its context. Sequencing was performed with immunoSEQ multiplex PCR; in TCRdb, only in-frame clones are kept and a portion is missing. The sample consists of about 2.3 million clones, approximately 95% of them appearing once. Germline CDR1 SGHVS, CDR2 FQNEAQ. V was clipped by 1 base and J by 3 bases, with 7 bases between them. The CDR3 totals 14 residues. The record originates from a study of shared clonotypes between healthy human individuals. Healthy HIV-negative adults without recent acute infections or vaccinations served as donors. The rearrangement uses TRBV7-8 and TRBJ1-3; D is perhaps TRBD1 (5 bases). The sequenced material came from naive CD4+ T cells from PBMCs. Regarding subset: CD45RA+ positively selected. The TCR was taken from a young man in good health. Some clones in this sample may be carry-over from other donors' samples. CDR3 coding DNA: TGTGCCAGCAGCTTAGGGGGGATTGGAAACACCATATATTTT. Its translation is CASSLGGIGNTIYF.